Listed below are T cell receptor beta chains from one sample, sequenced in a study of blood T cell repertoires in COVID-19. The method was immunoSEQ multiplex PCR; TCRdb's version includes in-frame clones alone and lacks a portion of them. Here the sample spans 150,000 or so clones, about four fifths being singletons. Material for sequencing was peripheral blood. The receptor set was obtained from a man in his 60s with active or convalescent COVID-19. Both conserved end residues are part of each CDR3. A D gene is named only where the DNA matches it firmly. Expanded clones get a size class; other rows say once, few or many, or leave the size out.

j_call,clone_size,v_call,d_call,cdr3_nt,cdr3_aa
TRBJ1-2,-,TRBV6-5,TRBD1,TGTGCCAGCACTCCGGACAGGGGGTTTGGCTACACCTTC,CASTPDRGFGYTF
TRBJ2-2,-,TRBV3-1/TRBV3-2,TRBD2,TGTGCCAGCAGCCAGGATAGGACTAGCGGGAGGCTGGGGGAGCTGTTTTTT,CASSQDRTSGRLGELFF
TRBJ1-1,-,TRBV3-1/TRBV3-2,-,TGTGCCAGCAGCCAAAAAGTCGGGGTGGGGACTGAAGCTTTCTTT,CASSQKVGVGTEAFF
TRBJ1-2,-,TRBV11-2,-,TGTGCCAGCAGCTTAGAGGCGACAGGAGCGTATGGCTACACCTTC,CASSLEATGAYGYTF
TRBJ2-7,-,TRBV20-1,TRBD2,TGCAGTGCGAGTAGCGGGTACCCCTACGAGCAGTACTTC,CSASSGYPYEQYF
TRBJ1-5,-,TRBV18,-,TGTGCCAGCTCACCGGGGGGGAGCAATCAGCCCCAGCATTTT,CASSPGGSNQPQHF
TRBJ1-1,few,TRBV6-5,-,TGTGCCAGCTCCTCCAGGGGCACTGAAGCTTTCTTT,CASSSRGTEAFF
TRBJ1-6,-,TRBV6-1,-,TGTGCCAGCAGTGAATCGGGGTTCGGTTCACCCCTCCACTTT,CASSESGFGSPLHF
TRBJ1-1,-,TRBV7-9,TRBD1,TGTGCCAGCAGCGCCGACAGGGTGAACACTGAAGCTTTCTTT,CASSADRVNTEAFF
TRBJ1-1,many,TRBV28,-,TGTGCCAGCAGTTTCCCTGACAGAAACACTGAAGCTTTCTTT,CASSFPDRNTEAFF
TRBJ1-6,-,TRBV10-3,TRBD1,TGTGCCATCAGTGCCGGGTACAGGGGGCTTAATTCACCCCTCCACTTT,CAISAGYRGLNSPLHF
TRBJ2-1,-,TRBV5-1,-,TGCGCCAGCAGCTTCGGACTGAGCTCCTACAATGAGCAGTTCTTC,CASSFGLSSYNEQFF
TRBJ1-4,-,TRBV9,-,TGTGCCAGCAGCGTGGGGGGTAAAAATGAAAAACTGTTTTTT,CASSVGGKNEKLFF
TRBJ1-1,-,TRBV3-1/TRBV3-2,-,TGTGCCAGCAGCCAAACGAACATCAACACTGAAGCTTTCTTT,CASSQTNINTEAFF
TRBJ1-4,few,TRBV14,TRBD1,TGTGCCAGCAGCCAAGGCATCAGGGGGCCTAATGAAAAACTGTTTTTT,CASSQGIRGPNEKLFF
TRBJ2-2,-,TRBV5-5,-,TGTGCCAGCAGCCCCCACCTGGGGGCGGATACCGGGGAGCTGTTTTTT,CASSPHLGADTGELFF
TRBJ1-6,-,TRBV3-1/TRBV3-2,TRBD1,TGTGCCAGCAGCCAAGGTGAACAGGGGTCTGGTTCACCCCTCCACTTT,CASSQGEQGSGSPLHF
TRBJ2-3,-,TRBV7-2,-,TGTGCCAGCAGCTTAGGCGGGACCTGGGGCACAGATACGCAGTATTTT,CASSLGGTWGTDTQYF
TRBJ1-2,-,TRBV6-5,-,TGTGCCAGCAGTTCCGCGACAGCTAACTATGGCTACACCTTC,CASSSATANYGYTF
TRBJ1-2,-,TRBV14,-,TGTGCCAGCAGCCAAGACCAGAAAAGGCCCGGCCGGGACTATGGCTACACCTTC,CASSQDQKRPGRDYGYTF
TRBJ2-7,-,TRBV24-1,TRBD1,TGTGCCACGCCCTCGGTGCAGGGGGCGCCGATTTTATGTCTACCCTACGAGCAGTACTTC,CATPSVQGAPILCLPYEQYF
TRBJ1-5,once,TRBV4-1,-,TGCGCCAGCAGCCAAGAAGGAGGGGCGCTTCAGCCCCAGCATTTT,CASSQEGGALQPQHF
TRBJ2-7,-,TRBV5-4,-,TGTGCCAGCAGCTTTTCGGCAGGGTCCTACGAGCAGTACTTC,CASSFSAGSYEQYF
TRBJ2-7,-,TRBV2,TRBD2,TGTGCCAGCAGTGAAAGGACTAGCGGTATAAGCTCCTACGAGCAGTACTTC,CASSERTSGISSYEQYF
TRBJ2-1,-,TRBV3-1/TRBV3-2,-,TGTGCCAGCAGCCAAACAGGACGGGAGCAGTTCTTC,CASSQTGREQFF
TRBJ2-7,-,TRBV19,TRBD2,TGTGCCAGTAAGCGGGACGTCCTCTCCTACGAGCAGTACTTC,CASKRDVLSYEQYF
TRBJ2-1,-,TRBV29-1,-,TGCAGCGGTGGGGCGTCACGTGAGCAGTTCTTC,CSGGASREQFF
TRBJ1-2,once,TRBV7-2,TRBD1,TGTGCCAGCAGCTCAATACAGGGGCACTATGGCTACACCTTC,CASSSIQGHYGYTF
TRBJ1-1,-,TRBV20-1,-,TGCAGTGCCTCTGACACTGAAGCTTTCTTT,CSASDTEAFF
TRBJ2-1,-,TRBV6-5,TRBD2,TGTGCCAGCAGTTACTCGACTAGCGGGACGAAGGAGCAGTTCTTC,CASSYSTSGTKEQFF
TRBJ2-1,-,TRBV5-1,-,TGCGCCAGCACGGTGGGGAGCTCCTACAATGAGCAGTTCTTC,CASTVGSSYNEQFF
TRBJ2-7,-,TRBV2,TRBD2,TGTGCCACCCAGTCGGGGGGTGTGAGGGAGCAGTACTTC,CATQSGGVREQYF
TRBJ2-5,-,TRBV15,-,TGTGCCACCAGCTTAAGGGGACTTGTCCAAGAGACCCAGTACTTC,CATSLRGLVQETQYF
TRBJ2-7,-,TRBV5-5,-,TGTGCCAGCAGCTTGGTGGTCGGGAGCTCCTACGAGCAGTACTTC,CASSLVVGSSYEQYF
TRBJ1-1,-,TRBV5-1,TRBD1,TGCGCCAGCAGCTTGGGTATCGACAGGGTAGGCACTGAAGCTTTCTTT,CASSLGIDRVGTEAFF
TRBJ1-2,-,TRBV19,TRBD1,TGTGCCAGTACCACAGAGGGCAGGGGGCTCGGTGGCTACACCTTC,CASTTEGRGLGGYTF
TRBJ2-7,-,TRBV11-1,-,TGTGCCAGCAGCTTACCGGGATCCCTCCTCATCGAGCAGTACTTC,CASSLPGSLLIEQYF
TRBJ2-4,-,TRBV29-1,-,TGCAGCGTTGTTGGGCAGGGAAGAGCCAAAAACATTCAGTACTTC,CSVVGQGRAKNIQYF
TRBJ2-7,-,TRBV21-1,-,TGTGCCAGCAGGCCACAGGAAAACAAGTACGAGCAGTACTTC,CASRPQENKYEQYF
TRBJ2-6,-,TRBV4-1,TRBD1,TGCGCCAGCAGCCGGACAGGGGTAAGCTCTGGGGCCAACGTCCTGACTTTC,CASSRTGVSSGANVLTF
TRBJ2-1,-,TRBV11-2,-,TGTGCCAGCAGCTTAGCGGGAAAAGGGAATGAGCAGTTCTTC,CASSLAGKGNEQFF
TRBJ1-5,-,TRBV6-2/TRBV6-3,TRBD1,TGTGCCAGCAGTTACTCGATCGGACAGGGGTTCAATCAGCCCCAGCATTTT,CASSYSIGQGFNQPQHF
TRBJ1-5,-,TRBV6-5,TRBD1,TGTGCCAGCACCTACGGGACAGGGTTCCAGCCCCAGCATTTT,CASTYGTGFQPQHF
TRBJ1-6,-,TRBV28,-,TGTGCCAGCAGTTTAGATGGGGGGACCCGAGACGTCCACTTT,CASSLDGGTRDVHF
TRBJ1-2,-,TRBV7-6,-,TGTGCCAGCAGCTTAGGGCAGGACTATGGCTACACCTTC,CASSLGQDYGYTF
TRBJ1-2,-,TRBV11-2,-,TGTGCCAGCAGCTCGGGACACTTCTATGGCTACACCTTC,CASSSGHFYGYTF
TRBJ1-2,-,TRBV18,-,TGTGCCAGCTCCCCGGAGGGGTACTATGGCTACACCTTC,CASSPEGYYGYTF
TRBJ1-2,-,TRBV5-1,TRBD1,TGCGCCAGCAGCTTGGTCCCGGACAGGGGGCGGGGGCACTATGGCTACACCTTC,CASSLVPDRGRGHYGYTF
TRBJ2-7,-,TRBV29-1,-,TGCAGCGTTGATGAGGGGCAGGGAGGCTACGAGCAGTACTTC,CSVDEGQGGYEQYF
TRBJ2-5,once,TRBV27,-,TGTGCCAGCAGACCGTTAGTGTCAGGGGTGAGGGGAGAGACCCAGTACTTC,CASRPLVSGVRGETQYF
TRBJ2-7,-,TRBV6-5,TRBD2,TGTGCCAGCAAACAGACTAGCATCGACGAGCAGTACTTC,CASKQTSIDEQYF